This is a list of T cell receptor beta chains from one sample in a study of cytomegalovirus exposure and HLA in healthy donors. Generated by immunoSEQ multiplex PCR, the TCRdb table keeps only in-frame clones and is missing some. Of roughly 190,000 clones detected, approximately 86% appear once; the ten largest clones hold about 1.1%. Sequenced: PBMCs. The receptors originated from a boy aged 2 to 10 in good health and CMV-seronegative. Each CDR3 is given with its conserved first and last residue. Fields, in order: J gene, V gene, D gene, clone size, CDR3 length, CDR3 protein, CDR3 DNA. The D gene is left open where the match is weak. Some rows mark clone size as missing; the rest say once, few, many or name a class of expanded clone.

TRBJ2-7 | TRBV9 | . | . | 14 | CASSVGGSQYEQYF | TGTGCCAGCAGCGTAGGTGGTAGCCAGTACGAGCAGTACTTC
TRBJ1-2 | TRBV9 | TRBD1 | . | 16 | CASSGPHGQGAYGYTF | TGTGCCAGCAGCGGCCCGCATGGCCAGGGGGCCTATGGCTACACCTTC
TRBJ1-2 | TRBV9 | TRBD1 | . | 14 | CASSEEPQGEGYTF | TGTGCCAGCAGCGAGGAGCCGCAGGGGGAGGGCTACACCTTC
TRBJ2-7 | TRBV25-1 | . | . | 14 | CASSEYAGAYEQYF | TGTGCCAGCAGTGAATACGCAGGGGCCTACGAGCAGTACTTC
TRBJ1-2 | TRBV29-1 | TRBD1 | once | 12 | CSVMGQNYGYTF | TGCAGCGTCATGGGACAGAACTATGGCTACACCTTC
TRBJ2-5 | TRBV28 | TRBD1 | once | 14 | CASSFGTGDGTQYF | TGTGCCAGCAGCTTTGGGACAGGAGATGGGACCCAGTACTTC
TRBJ2-1 | TRBV10-3 | TRBD2 | . | 18 | CATAGTSGLPSSYNEQFF | TGTGCCACCGCCGGGACTAGCGGCCTACCAAGCTCCTACAATGAGCAGTTCTTC
TRBJ2-2 | TRBV5-4 | TRBD2 | . | 15 | CASSHGGANTGELFF | TGTGCCAGCAGCCACGGGGGGGCGAACACCGGGGAGCTGTTTTTT
TRBJ2-1 | TRBV30 | . | . | 12 | CAWTRSYNEQFF | TGTGCCTGGACTCGGTCCTACAATGAGCAGTTCTTC
TRBJ1-1 | TRBV6-5 | TRBD1 | . | 14 | CASSYSQGDTEAFF | TGTGCCAGCAGTTACTCACAGGGGGACACTGAAGCTTTCTTT
TRBJ1-2 | TRBV27 | TRBD1 | . | 15 | CASLGQGARNYGYTF | TGTGCCAGCCTGGGACAGGGGGCGAGGAACTATGGCTACACCTTC
TRBJ2-1 | TRBV19 | TRBD2 | . | 19 | CASSIVRWGSGRAYNEQFF | TGTGCCAGTAGTATTGTGCGGTGGGGTAGCGGGAGGGCCTACAATGAGCAGTTCTTC
TRBJ1-2 | TRBV6-1 | TRBD1 | . | 13 | CASSGTGAGGYTF | TGTGCCAGCAGTGGGACAGGGGCAGGTGGCTACACCTTC
TRBJ2-7 | TRBV19 | . | once | 15 | CASSIANSGSYEQYF | TGTGCCAGTAGTATAGCAAACAGCGGGTCATACGAGCAGTACTTC
TRBJ2-7 | TRBV7-9 | TRBD1 | once | 13 | CASSPRGRDEQYF | TGTGCCAGCAGCCCCAGGGGGCGGGACGAGCAGTACTTC
TRBJ2-7 | TRBV5-1 | . | . | 13 | CASSLVSGYEQYF | TGCGCCAGCAGCTTGGTGTCGGGTTACGAGCAGTACTTC
TRBJ1-4 | TRBV6-6 | TRBD1 | . | 13 | CASSAQGAEKLFF | TGTGCCAGCAGTGCTCAGGGGGCTGAAAAACTGTTTTTT
TRBJ2-7 | TRBV2 | TRBD2 | . | 17 | CASSEPRGLAATYEQYF | TGTGCCAGCAGTGAGCCGCGGGGACTAGCGGCTACCTACGAGCAGTACTTC
TRBJ1-6 | TRBV10-1 | . | few | 13 | CASSTPRDSPLHF | TGCGCCAGCAGTACACCTCGGGATTCACCCCTCCACTTT
TRBJ2-7 | TRBV7-8 | . | . | 14 | CASSLSGALREQYF | TGTGCCAGCAGCTTATCAGGGGCCCTACGCGAGCAGTACTTC
TRBJ2-5 | TRBV2 | TRBD1 | . | 15 | CASSGLGQAQETQYF | TGTGCCAGCAGCGGTCTTGGACAGGCCCAAGAGACCCAGTACTTC
TRBJ2-7 | TRBV19 | TRBD1 | . | 12 | CASSKGQSEQYF | TGTGCCAGTAGTAAGGGACAGTCAGAGCAGTACTTC
TRBJ1-5 | TRBV11-2 | . | . | 14 | CASSEGGESQPQHF | TGTGCCAGCAGCGAGGGGGGGGAGAGTCAGCCCCAGCATTTT
TRBJ2-3 | TRBV5-1 | . | . | 12 | CASTAVGDTQYF | TGCGCCAGCACCGCCGTCGGAGATACGCAGTATTTT
TRBJ2-5 | TRBV4-2 | . | . | 15 | CASSQDSGLQETQYF | TGTGCCAGCAGCCAAGACAGTGGACTGCAAGAGACCCAGTACTTC
TRBJ1-1 | TRBV28 | . | . | 13 | CASSSGQGTEAFF | TGTGCCAGCAGTTCTGGGCAGGGCACTGAAGCTTTCTTT
TRBJ2-1 | TRBV4-2 | . | . | 18 | CASSQVQGPPNLYNEQFF | TGTGCCAGCAGCCAAGTTCAGGGCCCCCCAAATCTTTACAATGAGCAGTTCTTC
TRBJ2-2 | TRBV11-2 | TRBD2 | . | 15 | CASSLKGLATGELFF | TGTGCCAGCAGCTTGAAGGGACTAGCAACCGGGGAGCTGTTTTTT
TRBJ2-1 | TRBV11-2 | . | once | 14 | CASSRTRSNYEQFF | TGTGCCAGCAGCCGCACGAGGAGCAACTATGAGCAGTTCTTC
TRBJ1-6 | TRBV25-1 | . | . | 12 | CASSRNNSPLHF | TGTGCCAGCAGCAGAAATAATTCACCCCTCCACTTT
TRBJ2-7 | TRBV11-2 | . | . | 15 | CASSSPGRIGGEQYF | TGTGCCAGCAGCTCCCCGGGCCGCATAGGGGGCGAGCAGTACTTC
TRBJ2-7 | TRBV27 | . | . | 12 | CASSSGSYEQYF | TGTGCCAGCAGTTCAGGGTCCTACGAGCAGTACTTC
TRBJ2-1 | TRBV11-2 | TRBD2 | . | 12 | CASSWTSRSLIF | TGTGCCAGCAGCTGGACTAGCCGATCCCTGATCTTC
TRBJ1-5 | TRBV27 | . | . | 15 | CASSYSGASNQPQHF | TGTGCCAGCAGCTATTCAGGGGCGAGCAATCAGCCCCAGCATTTT
TRBJ1-5 | TRBV30 | TRBD1 | . | 15 | CAWSPTGFSNQPQHF | TGTGCCTGGAGTCCGACAGGGTTTAGCAATCAGCCCCAGCATTTT
TRBJ1-1 | TRBV7-8 | . | once | 19 | CASSLGFPYRDRQNTEAFF | TGTGCCAGCAGCTTAGGCTTTCCCTACAGGGACCGACAAAACACTGAAGCTTTCTTT
TRBJ2-2 | TRBV7-3 | . | . | 15 | CASSSAGLLTGELFF | TGTGCCAGCAGCAGTGCGGGACTCTTAACCGGGGAGCTGTTTTTT
TRBJ2-7 | TRBV6-1 | TRBD2 | . | 16 | CASSVVFGREGPEQYF | TGTGCCAGCAGTGTTGTTTTCGGGCGGGAGGGCCCCGAGCAGTACTTC
TRBJ1-5 | TRBV27 | . | . | 15 | CASSERGALGQPQHF | TGTGCCAGCAGCGAGCGTGGGGCCCTGGGCCAGCCCCAGCATTTT
TRBJ2-5 | TRBV30 | . | . | 14 | CAWSRGRTQETQYF | TGTGCCTGGAGCAGGGGCCGAACCCAAGAGACCCAGTACTTC
TRBJ1-1 | TRBV5-6 | TRBD1 | few | 16 | CASSRGQGARNTEAFF | TGTGCCAGCAGCCGGGGACAGGGGGCGCGGAACACTGAAGCTTTCTTT
TRBJ2-7 | TRBV9 | . | . | 17 | CASSVDAQGSIPYEQYF | TGTGCCAGCAGCGTAGACGCCCAGGGGTCGATCCCCTACGAGCAGTACTTC
TRBJ1-4 | TRBV5-1 | . | . | 15 | CASSLAGAGREKLFF | TGCGCCAGCAGCTTAGCCGGGGCTGGGAGGGAAAAACTGTTTTTT
TRBJ2-7 | TRBV5-6 | . | . | 13 | CASSRGNAYEQYF | TGTGCCAGCAGCAGGGGAAACGCCTACGAGCAGTACTTC
TRBJ1-1 | TRBV28 | TRBD1 | . | 16 | CASSSGQGAGGTEAFF | TGTGCCAGCAGTTCGGGACAGGGGGCAGGGGGCACTGAAGCTTTCTTT
TRBJ2-1 | TRBV7-9 | . | few | 13 | CARGVGSLGEQFF | TGTGCCAGAGGAGTAGGTAGTTTAGGTGAGCAGTTCTTC
TRBJ2-5 | TRBV6-5 | . | . | 13 | CASSYSAAAEQYF | TGTGCCAGCAGTTACTCTGCGGCGGCTGAGCAGTACTTC
TRBJ2-2 | TRBV29-1 | . | . | 13 | CSVEDSSTGELFF | TGCAGCGTTGAAGATTCATCCACCGGGGAGCTGTTTTTT
TRBJ1-4 | TRBV4-1 | TRBD1 | . | 13 | CASSRDSNEKLFF | TGCGCCAGCAGCCGGGACAGTAATGAAAAACTGTTTTTT
TRBJ1-5 | TRBV6-1 | TRBD1 | . | 13 | CASRDRDNQPQHF | TGTGCCAGCAGAGACAGGGACAATCAGCCCCAGCATTTT